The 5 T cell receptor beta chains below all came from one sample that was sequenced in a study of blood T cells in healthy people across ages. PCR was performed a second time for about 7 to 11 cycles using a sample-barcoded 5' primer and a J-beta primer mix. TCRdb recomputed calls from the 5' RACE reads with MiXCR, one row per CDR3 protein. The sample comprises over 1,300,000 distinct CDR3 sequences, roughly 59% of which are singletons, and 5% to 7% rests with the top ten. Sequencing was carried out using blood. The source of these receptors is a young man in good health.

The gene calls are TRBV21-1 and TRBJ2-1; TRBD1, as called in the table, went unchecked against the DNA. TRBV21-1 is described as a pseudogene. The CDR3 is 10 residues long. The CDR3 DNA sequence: TGTGCCAGTCCCCCCGGGGAGCAGTTCTTC. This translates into CASPPGEQFF.

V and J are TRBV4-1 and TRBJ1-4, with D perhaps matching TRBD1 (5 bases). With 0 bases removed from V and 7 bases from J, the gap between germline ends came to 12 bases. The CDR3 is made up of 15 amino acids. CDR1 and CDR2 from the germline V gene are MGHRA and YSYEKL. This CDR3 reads CASSQDPGRGEKLFF. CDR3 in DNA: TGCGCCAGCAGCCAAGACCCAGGGCGCGGTGAAAAACTGTTTTTT.

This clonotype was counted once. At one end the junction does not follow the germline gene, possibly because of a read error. This chain's CDR3 is CSASRTSGSSYGQYF. As DNA, the CDR3 is TGCAGTGCTAGTAGGACTAGCGGTAGCTCCTACGGGCAGTACTTC. The chain couples TRBV20-1 to TRBJ2-7; 10 bases line up with TRBD2. The CDR3 contains 15 residues. Germline V CDR1 and CDR2: DFQATT, SNEGSKA (reference sequence).

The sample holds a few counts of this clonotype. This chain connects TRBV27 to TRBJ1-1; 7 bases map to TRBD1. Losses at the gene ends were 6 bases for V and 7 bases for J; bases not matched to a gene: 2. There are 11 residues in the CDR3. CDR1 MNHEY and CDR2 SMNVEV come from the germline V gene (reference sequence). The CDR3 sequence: CASRRQGEAFF. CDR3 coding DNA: TGTGCCAGCAGACGACAGGGTGAAGCTTTCTTT.

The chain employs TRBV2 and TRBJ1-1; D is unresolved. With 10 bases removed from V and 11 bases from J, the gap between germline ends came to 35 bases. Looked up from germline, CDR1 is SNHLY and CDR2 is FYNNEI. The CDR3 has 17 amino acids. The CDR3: CATLPPPELVLAGVAFF. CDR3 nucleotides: TGTGCCACCCTACCGCCGCCCGAACTCGTTTTAGCTGGGGTGGCTTTCTTT.